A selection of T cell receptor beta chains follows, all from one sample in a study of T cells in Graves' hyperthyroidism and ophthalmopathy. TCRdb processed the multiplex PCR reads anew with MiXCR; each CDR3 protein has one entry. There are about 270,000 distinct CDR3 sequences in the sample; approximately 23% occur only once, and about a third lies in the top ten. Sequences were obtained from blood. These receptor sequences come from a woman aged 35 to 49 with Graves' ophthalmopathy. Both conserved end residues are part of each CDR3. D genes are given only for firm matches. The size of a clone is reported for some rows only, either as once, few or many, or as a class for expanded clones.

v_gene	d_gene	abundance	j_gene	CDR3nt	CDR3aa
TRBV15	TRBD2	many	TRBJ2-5	TGTGCCACCAGCAATGGGGAGGGGAGTCGGGAGACCCAGTACTTC	CATSNGEGSRETQYF
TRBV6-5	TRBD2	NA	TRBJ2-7	TGTGCCAGCAGGCGGACTAGCGGGAGTGAACCCTACGAGCAGTACTTC	CASRRTSGSEPYEQYF
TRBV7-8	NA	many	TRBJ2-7	TGTGCCAGCAGCGCCCCAGGACGTGGGGGCTACGAGCAGTACTTC	CASSAPGRGGYEQYF
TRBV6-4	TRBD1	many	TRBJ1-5	TGTGCCAGCAGTGGACAGGGGATCTTATATAGCAATCAGCCCCAGCATTTT	CASSGQGILYSNQPQHF
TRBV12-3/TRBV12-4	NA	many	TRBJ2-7	TGTGCCAGCAGTTTTTTAGACACTTCCTACGAGCAGTACTTC	CASSFLDTSYEQYF
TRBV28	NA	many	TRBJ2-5	TGTGCCAGCAAACCCCACCAGGCAGGTCAAGAGACCCAGTACTTC	CASKPHQAGQETQYF
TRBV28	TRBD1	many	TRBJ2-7	TGTGCCAGCACCCCCACCTCAGGGACAGGGGGTTTCTACGAGCAGTACTTC	CASTPTSGTGGFYEQYF
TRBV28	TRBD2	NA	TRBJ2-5	TGTGCCAGCAGTTTATCTAGCGGTAGCCAAGAGACCCAGTACTTC	CASSLSSGSQETQYF
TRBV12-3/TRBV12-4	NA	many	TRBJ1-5	TGTGCCAGCAGTTTAGAGGCAGGGTCTGGGCAGCCCCAGCATTTT	CASSLEAGSGQPQHF
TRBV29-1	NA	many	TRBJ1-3	TGCAGCGTTGAGTCTGGAAACACCATATATTTT	CSVESGNTIYF
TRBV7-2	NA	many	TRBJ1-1	TGTGCCAGCAGCTCCTACACTGAAGCTTTCTTT	CASSSYTEAFF
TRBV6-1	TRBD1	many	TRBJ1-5	TGTGCCAGCAGGGACGGACAGGGGAGCCAGCCCCAGCATTTT	CASRDGQGSQPQHF
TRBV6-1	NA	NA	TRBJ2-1	TGTGCCAGCAGTGAAGCACGAGGTTCCTTCTACGAGCAGTTCTTC	CASSEARGSFYEQFF
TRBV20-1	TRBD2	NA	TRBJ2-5	TGCAGTGCCAGATTGACTACTAGCGGGGGGGAGTGGACCCAGTACTTC	CSARLTTSGGEWTQYF
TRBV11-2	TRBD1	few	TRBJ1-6	TGTGCCAGCAGACCAGACAGGGCCTTCAATTCACCCCTCCACTTT	CASRPDRAFNSPLHF
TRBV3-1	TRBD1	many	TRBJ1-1	TGTGCCAGCAGCGAAACAGGGGGCTGGACTGAAGCTTTCTTT	CASSETGGWTEAFF
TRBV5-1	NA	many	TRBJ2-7	TGCGCCAGCAGCTTGGACCGGTCCGCCTACGAGCAGTACTTC	CASSLDRSAYEQYF
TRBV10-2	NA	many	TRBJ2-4	TGCGCCAGCACCACCCTCAAACATGGAGCCAAAAACATTCAGTACTTC	CASTTLKHGAKNIQYF
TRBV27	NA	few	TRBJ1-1	TGTGCCAGCAGCTTGCGGACAGCTGGGACTGAAGCTTTCTTT	CASSLRTAGTEAFF
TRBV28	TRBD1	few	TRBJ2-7	TGTGCCAGCAGTTTAACCGGGACAGTCTACGAGCAGTACTTC	CASSLTGTVYEQYF
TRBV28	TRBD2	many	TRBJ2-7	TGTGCCAGCAGTTCGTTTGCGGGAGAGGACGAGCAGTACTTC	CASSSFAGEDEQYF
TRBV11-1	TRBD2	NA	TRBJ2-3	TGTGCCAGCAGCTTAGCGCCCAGCGGGAAGGGCACAGATACGCAGTATTTT	CASSLAPSGKGTDTQYF
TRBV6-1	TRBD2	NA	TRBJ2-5	TGTGCCAGCAGTGAACTACTAGCGGGAGCGGGCGGGACCCAGTACTTC	CASSELLAGAGGTQYF
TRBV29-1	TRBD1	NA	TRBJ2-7	TGCAGCGTTGACCCGGGACAGGGGGCGACCTACGAGCAGTACTTC	CSVDPGQGATYEQYF
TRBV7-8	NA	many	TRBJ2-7	TGTGCCAGCAGCTCGATCCTACAGGGGGGGGTCTACGAGCAGTACTTC	CASSSILQGGVYEQYF
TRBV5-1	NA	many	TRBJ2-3	TGCGCCAGCAGCGGAGCCCTGGACACAGATACGCAGTATTTT	CASSGALDTDTQYF
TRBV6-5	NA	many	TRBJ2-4	TGTGCCAGCAGTTCCGGGACCTATAACATTCAGTACTTC	CASSSGTYNIQYF
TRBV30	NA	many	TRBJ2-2	TGTGCCTGGAGTGGAAATAGCGCGCCTTCGAAGGAGCTGTTTTTT	CAWSGNSAPSKELFF
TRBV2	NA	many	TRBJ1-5	TGTGCCAGCAGACCTAATAGCAATCAGCCCCAGCATTTT	CASRPNSNQPQHF
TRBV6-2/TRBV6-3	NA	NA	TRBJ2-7	TGTGCCAGCAGTTACAGGGCCGACTACGAGCAGTACTTC	CASSYRADYEQYF
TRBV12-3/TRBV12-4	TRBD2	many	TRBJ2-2	TGTGCCAGCAGACGGATAGCGGGCGGGGAGCTGTTTTTT	CASRRIAGGELFF
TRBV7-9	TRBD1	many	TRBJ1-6	TGTGCCAGCAGCTTTGGGACAGCCTATTCACCCCTCCACTTT	CASSFGTAYSPLHF
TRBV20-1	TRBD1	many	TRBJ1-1	TGCAGTGCGGCCGGGACAGGGAATTACGCTGAAGCTTTCTTT	CSAAGTGNYAEAFF
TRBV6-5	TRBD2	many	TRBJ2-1	TGTGCCAGCAGGACCGGGACTAGCGGTTACAATGAGCAGTTCTTC	CASRTGTSGYNEQFF
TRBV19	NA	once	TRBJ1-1	TGTGCCAGTAGTATTCGGGGATTTGGTTACGCTGAAGCTTTCTTT	CASSIRGFGYAEAFF
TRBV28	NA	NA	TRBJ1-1	TGTGCCAGCAGTTTAAGGGGATCGAACACTGTAGCTTTCTTT	CASSLRGSNTVAFF
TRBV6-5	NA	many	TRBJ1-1	TGTGCCAGCAGTTACTCGAGGGGCATGGGTACTGAAGCTTTCTTT	CASSYSRGMGTEAFF
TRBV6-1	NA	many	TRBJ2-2	TGTGCCAGCAGTGAATTAGGACTCGGGGAGCTGTTTTTT	CASSELGLGELFF
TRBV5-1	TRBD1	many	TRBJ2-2	TGCGCCAGCAGCGTCGACAGGGGGAGGATCGGGGAGCTGTTTTTT	CASSVDRGRIGELFF
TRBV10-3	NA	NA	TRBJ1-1	TGTGCCATCAGTGAGTCGATCCCGGGAGTCGGCACTGAAGCTTTCTTT	CAISESIPGVGTEAFF
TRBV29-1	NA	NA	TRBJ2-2	TGCAGCGTTGAGCTTCAGGGTGCCGGGGAGCTGTTTTTT	CSVELQGAGELFF
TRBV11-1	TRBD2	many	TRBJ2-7	TGTGCCAGCAGCAGACCCGCGGGGGAGGGCCTCTACGAGCAGTACTTC	CASSRPAGEGLYEQYF
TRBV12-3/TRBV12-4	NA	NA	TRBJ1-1	TGTGCCAGCAGCCCCGAGGCCTCCGGGACGGCCTACACTGAAGCTTTCTTT	CASSPEASGTAYTEAFF
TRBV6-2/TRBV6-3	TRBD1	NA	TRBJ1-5	TGTGCCAGCAGTTACGTGGGACAGGGTTTCGATTTTCGCAATCAGCCCCAGCATTTT	CASSYVGQGFDFRNQPQHF
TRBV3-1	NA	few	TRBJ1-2	TGTGCCAGCAGCCAATTGGGGGCCGGCTACACCTTC	CASSQLGAGYTF
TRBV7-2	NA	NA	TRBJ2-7	TGTGCCAGCAGCTCCCACAACCGCTACGAGCAGTACTTC	CASSSHNRYEQYF
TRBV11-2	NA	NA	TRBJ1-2	TGTGCCAGCAGCTTGGAGCCGCGGGCTAACTATGGCTACACCTTC	CASSLEPRANYGYTF
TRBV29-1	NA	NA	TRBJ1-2	TGCAGCGTTGGAGTGACAAAGGAAAGCTATGGCTACACCTTC	CSVGVTKESYGYTF
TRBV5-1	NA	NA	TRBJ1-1	TGCGCCAGCAGCTTGGGGACGGGGGCAGAGAAGTTGAACACTGAAGCTTTCTTT	CASSLGTGAEKLNTEAFF